What follows is one TCR beta chain and its context. The data derive from a study of OX40 agonist ivuxolimab in advanced cancers. The germline V gene has CDR1 MNHNS and CDR2 SASEGT. CDR3 length: 15 residues. With 2 bases removed from V and 6 bases from J, the gap between germline ends came to 11 bases. Assay used: immunoSEQ multiplex PCR; TCRdb lists only in-frame clones, some missing. The data contain 60,000 or so clones, roughly 90% of them seen just once; the ten biggest clones take up 11%. The chain has TRBV6-1 and TRBJ1-6, with a tentative D call TRBD1 (6 bases). The sample here was CD4+ or CD8+ T cells sorted from blood, taken in a trial of the OX40 agonist ivuxolimab. The sequence was obtained from an adult with an advanced solid tumor such as melanoma, head and neck, liver or kidney cancer. Written as DNA, the CDR3 is TGTGCCAGCAGTGAACGGGGCAGGGGTAATTCACCCCTCCACTTT. Amino acids: CASSERGRGNSPLHF.